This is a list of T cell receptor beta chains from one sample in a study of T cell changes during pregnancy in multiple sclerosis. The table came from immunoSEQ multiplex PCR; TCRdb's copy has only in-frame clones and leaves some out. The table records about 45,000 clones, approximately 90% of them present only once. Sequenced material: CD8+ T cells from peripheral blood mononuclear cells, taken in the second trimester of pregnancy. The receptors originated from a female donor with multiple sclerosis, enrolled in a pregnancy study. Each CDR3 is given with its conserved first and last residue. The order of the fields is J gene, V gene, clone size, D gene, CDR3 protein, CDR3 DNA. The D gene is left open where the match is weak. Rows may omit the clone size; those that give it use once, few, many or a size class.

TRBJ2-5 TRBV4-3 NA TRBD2 CASSLKLAAPRETQYF TGCGCCAGCAGCCTAAAACTAGCGGCCCCCAGAGAGACCCAGTACTTC
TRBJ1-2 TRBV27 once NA CASSLVSGDYGYTF TGTGCCAGCAGTTTAGTGTCAGGGGATTATGGCTACACCTTC
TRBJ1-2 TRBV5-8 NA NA CASGTPGGARGYTF TGTGCCAGCGGCACTCCGGGCGGGGCGAGAGGCTACACCTTC
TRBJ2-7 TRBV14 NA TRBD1 CASSQMTGGRYEQYF TGTGCCAGCAGCCAAATGACAGGGGGCAGGTACGAGCAGTACTTC
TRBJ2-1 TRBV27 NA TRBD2 CASSLAGGTHNEQFF TGTGCCAGCAGTTTGGCCGGGGGGACTCACAATGAGCAGTTCTTC
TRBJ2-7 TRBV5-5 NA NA CASSSTGGGNEQYF TGTGCCAGCAGCTCCACAGGGGGAGGGAACGAGCAGTACTTC
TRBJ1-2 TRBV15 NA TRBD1 CATLGRQGPNYGYTF TGTGCCACCCTGGGTAGACAGGGCCCTAACTATGGCTACACCTTC
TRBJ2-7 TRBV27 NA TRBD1 CAISTGSGEQYF TGTGCCATCTCGACAGGGTCCGGCGAGCAGTACTTC
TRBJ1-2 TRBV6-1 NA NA CAGAPLFGYGYTF TGTGCCGGTGCTCCGTTATTCGGCTATGGCTACACCTTC
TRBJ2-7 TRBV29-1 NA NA CSVQGTREQYF TGCAGCGTACAGGGGACTCGCGAGCAGTACTTC
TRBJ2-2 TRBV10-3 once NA CAIGGKTNTGELFF TGTGCCATCGGAGGCAAAACGAACACCGGGGAGCTGTTTTTT
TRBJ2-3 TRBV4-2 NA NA CASRGLTPTDTQYF TGTGCCAGCAGGGGACTTACCCCCACAGATACGCAGTATTTT
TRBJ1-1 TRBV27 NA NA CASSLSGAGTEAFF TGTGCCAGCAGTTTGTCAGGTGCCGGCACTGAAGCTTTCTTT
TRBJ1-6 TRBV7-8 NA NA CASSLLLIPGPSGSPLHF TGTGCCAGCAGCTTATTACTGATCCCGGGCCCTTCGGGATCACCCCTCCACTTT
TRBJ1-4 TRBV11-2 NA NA CASSPAWFRATNEKLFF TGTGCCAGCAGCCCCGCCTGGTTCAGGGCAACTAATGAAAAACTGTTTTTT
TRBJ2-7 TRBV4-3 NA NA CASSPTRGRTYEQYF TGCGCCAGCAGCCCTACCAGGGGTCGGACCTACGAGCAGTACTTC
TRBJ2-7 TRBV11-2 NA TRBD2 CASRGRGEREQYF TGTGCCAGCCGTGGCCGGGGGGAGAGGGAGCAGTACTTC
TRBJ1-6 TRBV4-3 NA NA CASKSGAASPLHF TGCGCCAGCAAAAGCGGGGCGGCTTCACCCCTCCACTTT
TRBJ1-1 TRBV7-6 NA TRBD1 CASSQTDRHAEAFF TGTGCCAGCAGTCAAACGGACAGGCACGCTGAAGCTTTCTTT
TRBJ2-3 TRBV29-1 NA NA CSVEGVGGSDTQYF TGCAGCGTTGAAGGGGTAGGGGGATCAGATACGCAGTATTTT
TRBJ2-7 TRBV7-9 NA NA CASSLAQIYEQYF TGTGCCAGCAGCTTAGCCCAGATCTACGAGCAGTACTTC
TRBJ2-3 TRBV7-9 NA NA CASSLEPGTRDLTDTQYF TGTGCCAGCAGCTTAGAGCCCGGGACTCGCGACCTCACAGATACGCAGTATTTT
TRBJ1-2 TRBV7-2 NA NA CASSPKDIVPFNYGYTF TGTGCCAGCAGTCCGAAGGACATCGTCCCCTTTAACTATGGCTACACCTTC
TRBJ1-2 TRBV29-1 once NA CSVTGFDGYTF TGCAGCGTTACAGGGTTCGATGGCTACACCTTC
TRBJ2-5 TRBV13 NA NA CASSLSSRETQYF TGTGCCAGCAGCTTATCCAGCAGGGAGACCCAGTACTTC
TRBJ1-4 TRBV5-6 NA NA CASSLEESELFF TGTGCCAGCAGCTTGGAGGAGTCGGAACTGTTTTTT
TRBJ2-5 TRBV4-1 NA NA CASSQEAETQYF TGCGCCAGCAGCCAAGAGGCCGAGACCCAGTACTTC
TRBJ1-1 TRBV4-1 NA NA CASSQDAGNTEAFF TGCGCCAGCAGCCAAGACGCCGGGAACACTGAAGCTTTCTTT
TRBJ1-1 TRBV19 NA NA CASTGRPRGTEAFF TGTGCCAGTACCGGCCGGCCACGAGGGACTGAAGCTTTCTTT
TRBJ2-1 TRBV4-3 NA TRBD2 CASSQAGTSGGANEQFF TGCGCCAGCAGCCAGGCCGGGACTAGCGGGGGGGCCAATGAGCAGTTCTTC
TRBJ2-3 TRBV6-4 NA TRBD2 CASSTSGTDTQYF TGTGCCAGCAGTACTAGCGGCACAGATACGCAGTATTTT
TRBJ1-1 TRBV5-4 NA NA CASSLDIANTEAFF TGTGCCAGCAGCTTGGATATAGCGAACACTGAAGCTTTCTTT
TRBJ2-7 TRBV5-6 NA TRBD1 CASSSDRVKQYF TGTGCCAGCAGCTCTGACAGGGTGAAGCAGTACTTC
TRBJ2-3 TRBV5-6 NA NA CASSLRQGIIDTQYF TGTGCCAGCAGCTTGCGGCAGGGCATAATAGATACGCAGTATTTT
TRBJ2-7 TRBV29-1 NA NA CSVEDQSVLRGKQYF TGCAGCGTTGAAGATCAGTCGGTCCTTCGAGGGAAGCAGTACTTC
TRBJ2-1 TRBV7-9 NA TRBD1 CASSPTSGTGAYEQFF TGTGCCAGCAGCCCCACCTCCGGGACAGGGGCCTATGAGCAGTTCTTC
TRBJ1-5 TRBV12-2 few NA CASRLRQPQHF TGTGCAAGTCGCTTACGTCAGCCCCAGCATTTT
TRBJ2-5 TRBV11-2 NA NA CASSPRTEQETQYF TGTGCCAGCAGCCCCCGGACAGAACAAGAGACCCAGTACTTC
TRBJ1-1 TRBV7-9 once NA CASPIGGETEAFF TGTGCCTCTCCCATAGGGGGTGAAACTGAAGCTTTCTTT
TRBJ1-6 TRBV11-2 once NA CASGRNGDSPLHF TGTGCCAGCGGCCGAAACGGGGATTCACCCCTCCACTTT
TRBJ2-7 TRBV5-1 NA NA CASSWGGGGEQYF TGCGCCAGCAGCTGGGGGGGAGGGGGCGAGCAGTACTTC
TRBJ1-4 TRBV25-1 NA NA CASSVKIQGSTNEKLFF TGTGCCAGCAGTGTCAAGATCCAGGGGTCCACTAATGAAAAACTGTTTTTT
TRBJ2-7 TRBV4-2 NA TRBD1 CASSQGTGGARYF TGTGCCAGCAGCCAAGGGACAGGGGGCGCCCGGTACTTC
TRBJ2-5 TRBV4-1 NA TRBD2 CASSQKTSGGLQETQYF TGCGCCAGCAGCCAGAAAACTAGCGGGGGTCTCCAAGAGACCCAGTACTTC
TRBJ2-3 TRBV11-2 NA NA CASSLKQRQVGDTQYF TGTGCCAGCAGCTTAAAACAGCGACAGGTTGGGGATACGCAGTATTTT
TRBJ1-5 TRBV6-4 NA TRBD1 CASSDSAGGNQPQHF TGTGCCAGCAGTGACTCGGCAGGGGGCAACCAGCCCCAGCATTTT
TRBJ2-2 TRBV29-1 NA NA CSVDGGQTGELFF TGCAGCGTTGATGGAGGGCAGACCGGGGAGCTGTTTTTT
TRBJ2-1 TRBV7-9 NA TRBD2 CASSSSGGGRREQFF TGTGCCAGCAGCTCTAGCGGGGGCGGGAGGCGTGAGCAGTTCTTC
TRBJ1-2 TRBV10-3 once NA CAILSNYGYTF TGTGCCATTCTATCTAACTATGGCTACACCTTC
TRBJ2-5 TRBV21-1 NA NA CASSKGSAEETQYF TGTGCCAGCAGCAAGGGCAGTGCTGAAGAGACCCAGTACTTC